The 17 T cell receptor beta chains listed next were all sequenced from one sample in a study of early T cells in non-severe SARS-CoV-2 infection. From the 5' RACE reads, TCRdb called clonotypes with MiXCR, one entry per CDR3 protein. The profile shows about 110,000 distinct CDR3 sequences, roughly 12% of them singletons. This specimen consisted of whole blood, obtained at baseline. The source is an adult who was a healthcare worker with PCR-confirmed SARS-CoV-2 infection or an uninfected control (not recorded which).

This chain joins TRBV6-5 and TRBJ1-1; TRBD1 might be the D (6 bases). Germline CDR1 is MNHEY and CDR2 is SVGAGI. CDR3 length equals 14 residues. Trimming shortened V by 0 bases and J by 3 bases, and 8 bases separated the two germline ends. In DNA, the CDR3 is TGTGCCAGCAGTTACTCCGGGGGGCACACTGAAGCTTTCTTT. As protein: CASSYSGGHTEAFF.

This clonotype was recorded many times. The chain employs TRBV6-6 and TRBJ2-3, with 7 bases lining up with TRBD1. This CDR3 has 15 residues. The V gene's germline CDR1 is MNHNY and CDR2 SVGAGI (reference sequence). The ends lost 5 bases at V and 4 bases at J; junction bases unmatched: 9. The CDR3 sequence: CASSDKGARPDTQYF. The CDR3 nucleotides read TGTGCCAGCAGTGACAAGGGGGCGCGTCCAGATACGCAGTATTTT.

Here the CDR3 reads CASSRGGQQLYEQYF. The CDR3 DNA sequence: TGTGCCAGCAGTCGGGGAGGACAGCAACTCTACGAGCAGTACTTC. The chain is built from TRBV6-2 or TRBV6-3 and TRBJ2-7; either TRBD1 or TRBD2 may supply D (6 bases each). With 5 bases removed from V and 3 bases from J, the gap between germline ends came to 17 bases. CDR3 length: 15 amino acids. Germline V gives CDR1 MNHEY, CDR2 SVGEGT.

The J gene is TRBJ2-2, the V gene TRBV7-9; 7 bases match TRBD1. The germline V gene encodes CDR1 SEHNR and CDR2 FQNEAQ (reference sequence). Trimming cost V 4 bases and J 4 bases; bases outside gene matches: 15. The CDR3 runs 18 residues. In nucleotides, the CDR3 is TGTGCCAGCAGCTCCAATGCCCTAACAGGGGCGAGCACCGGGGAGCTGTTTTTT. It codes for CASSSNALTGASTGELFF.

This clonotype occurred a few times. This chain connects TRBV6-4 to TRBJ1-1; D is possibly TRBD1 (5 bases). Germline-derived CDR1 and CDR2 are MRHNA and SNTAGT. The V end was cut by 0 bases, the J end by 6 bases, with 14 bases between. This CDR3 has 15 amino acids. In nucleotides, the CDR3 is TGTGCCAGCAGTGACTCCGCAGGGAAAATATCTGAAGCTTTCTTT. The encoded protein is CASSDSAGKISEAFF.

This clonotype has only a few counts. The rearrangement joins TRBV28 to TRBJ2-3, with D perhaps assigned TRBD1 or TRBD2 (5 bases each). The germline V gene encodes CDR1 MDHEN and CDR2 SYDVKM. This CDR3 has 14 amino acids. V shed 2 bases and J shed 4 bases, with 10 bases lying between them. CDR3 coding DNA: TGTGCCAGCAGTTTAGGGGGTACGGCAGATACGCAGTATTTT. It translates to CASSLGGTADTQYF. The whole variable domain, filled in from reference TRBV28 and TRBJ2-3, reads DVKVTQSSRYLVKRTGEKVFLECVQDMDHENMFWYRQDPGLGLRLIYFSYDVKMKEKGDIPEGYSVSREKKERFSLILESASTNQTSMYLCASSLGGTADTQYFGPGTRLTVL.

The gene calls are TRBV24-1 and TRBJ2-5, with 11 nucleotides matching TRBD1. V lost 4 bases to trimming and J lost 5 bases; unmatched junction nucleotides: 8. The CDR3 sequence is 16 residues long. The germline gives CDR1 KGHDR, CDR2 SFDVKD. CDR3 region: CATSDPMDRGPETQYF. The CDR3 region has the DNA TGTGCCACCAGTGACCCCATGGACAGGGGGCCTGAGACCCAGTACTTC.

This chain links TRBV7-9 with TRBJ1-1; D is ambiguous. V lost 3 bases and J 3 bases, leaving 14 bases between the germline ends. The CDR3 runs to 15 residues. In germline, CDR1 is SEHNR, CDR2 FQNEAQ (reference sequence). As DNA, the CDR3 is TGTGCCAGCAGCTTGGGAGCGGCGAGGGACACTGAAGCTTTCTTT. It codes for CASSLGAARDTEAFF.

The chain employs TRBV6-1 and TRBJ1-3; TRBD1 matches 7 bases. Unmatched junction bases numbered 8, after V lost 6 bases and J lost 0 bases. Germline values: CDR1 MNHNS, CDR2 SASEGT. The CDR3 extends over 16 amino acids. The CDR3 nucleotides are TGTGCCAGCAGAGAGGGACAGTTAAACTCTGGAAACACCATATATTTT. Translating it yields CASREGQLNSGNTIYF.

The genes are TRBV20-1 and TRBJ2-7, with D possibly being TRBD1 or TRBD2 (5 bases each). The V and J ends lost 3 bases and 2 bases respectively, with 17 bases between them. Germline values: CDR1 DFQATT, CDR2 SNEGSKA (reference sequence). The CDR3 sequence is 15 residues long. The CDR3 DNA reads TGCAGTGCTAGTGCCTACCGGGACCGGGCCTACGAGCAGTACTTC. Translation gives CSASAYRDRAYEQYF.

This clonotype was detected a few times. Sequence at one end of the junction differs from germline and may be a read error. The genes are TRBV20-1 and TRBJ2-2; D assignment may be TRBD1 or TRBD2 (5 bases each). This CDR3 is built from 12 residues. CDR1 DFQATT and CDR2 SNEGSKA come from the germline V gene (reference sequence). The CDR3 DNA reads TGCAGTGCTAGCCTCCAGTTCGGGGCGCTGTTTTTT. It encodes CSASLQFGALFF.

There are many counts of this clonotype. CDR3 in amino acids: CASSRQGSGNTIYF. The CDR3 bases are TGTGCCAGCAGCCGACAGGGCTCTGGAAACACCATATATTTT. The chain has TRBV3-1 and TRBJ1-3; 7 nucleotides agree with TRBD1. The CDR3 has 14 amino acids. Germline V gives CDR1 LGHDT, CDR2 YNNKEL (reference sequence). J lost 0 bases, V lost 4 bases, and 0 bases had no gene match.

This clonotype was counted ten times or more. The J gene is TRBJ2-1, the V gene TRBV7-9; 12 bases fit TRBD1. Germline assignment: CDR1 SEHNR and CDR2 FQNEAQ (reference sequence). V shed 5 bases and J 8 bases; nucleotides not matched to a gene: 7. CDR3 length: 15 residues. CDR3 DNA sequence: TGTGCCAGCAGCCTCCGGGACAGGGGGCTCGATGAGCAGTTCTTC. It specifies CASSLRDRGLDEQFF.

This chain links TRBV7-2 with TRBJ2-1; D is undetermined. This CDR3 has 11 amino acids. V lost 5 bases, J lost 9 bases, and 8 bases lay in between. The germline CDR1 and CDR2 sequences are SGHTA and FQGNSA. The CDR3 DNA follows: TGTGCCAGCAGCCCCAGCGTTGAGCAGTTCTTC. Protein sequence: CASSPSVEQFF.

J is TRBJ1-2 and V is TRBV29-1; D remains unclear. The germline V gene encodes CDR1 SQVTM and CDR2 ANQGSEA. The V gene lost 7 bases and the J gene lost 4 bases, with 13 bases spanning the gap. This CDR3 is 12 amino acids long. As DNA, the CDR3 is TGCAGCGCCCGGACCGGCTCCTATGGCTACACCTTC. Residues: CSARTGSYGYTF.

This clonotype was found a few times. The V call is TRBV6-6, the J call TRBJ2-1, with unresolved D. The length of the CDR3 is 11 residues. The V gene's germline CDR1 is MNHNY and CDR2 SVGAGI (reference sequence). V lost 7 bases and J 15 bases, leaving 16 bases between the germline ends. The CDR3 DNA reads TGTGCCAGCACCCGGGCCCAGTTTGTGTTCTTC. As protein: CASTRAQFVFF.

The V gene is TRBV12-3 or TRBV12-4, the J gene TRBJ2-2, with TRBD2 matching over 12 bases. J was trimmed by 7 bases and V by 5 bases; bases with no gene match: 11. The CDR3 totals 17 residues. CDR3 sequence (DNA): TGTGCCAGCAGTCTCCAGACTAGCGGGAGATTGGGCGGGGAGCTGTTTTTT. Translation gives CASSLQTSGRLGGELFF.